Listed below are T cell receptor beta chains from one sample, sequenced in a study of blood T cell repertoires in COVID-19. Data came from immunoSEQ multiplex PCR; TCRdb stores just in-frame clones and leaves some out. The sample lists 190,000 or so clones; over 70% were seen once. Sequencing input: peripheral blood. The receptors were gathered from a man in his forties or fifties with active or convalescent COVID-19. Each CDR3 is given with its conserved first and last residue. The D gene is left open where the match is weak. Only some rows state a clone size, as once, few, many or a class for expanded clones.

J,D,V,size,CDR3,DNA
TRBJ2-3,TRBD2,TRBV4-1,NA,CASSQDRTGGTDTQYF,TGCGCCAGCAGCCAAGATCGGACCGGGGGGACAGATACGCAGTATTTT
TRBJ1-5,NA,TRBV7-9,NA,CASSLGTDQPQHF,TGTGCCAGCAGCTTAGGAACAGATCAGCCCCAGCATTTT
TRBJ1-3,TRBD1,TRBV9,few,CASSEGQGAPGNTIYF,TGTGCCAGCAGCGAGGGGCAGGGGGCCCCTGGAAACACCATATATTTT
TRBJ2-3,TRBD1,TRBV11-1,NA,CASSLTGGRETDTQYF,TGTGCCAGCAGCTTGACAGGGGGTCGGGAGACAGATACGCAGTATTTT
TRBJ2-3,TRBD2,TRBV6-5,NA,CASSYWRGGGTDTQYF,TGTGCCAGCAGTTACTGGCGGGGGGGCGGCACAGATACGCAGTATTTT
TRBJ1-2,TRBD1,TRBV7-9,NA,CASSLADRANGYTF,TGTGCCAGCAGCTTAGCTGACAGGGCTAATGGCTACACCTTC
TRBJ2-2,NA,TRBV7-2,NA,CASTHQTGTGELFF,TGTGCCAGCACCCACCAAACCGGCACCGGGGAGCTGTTTTTT
TRBJ1-1,TRBD1,TRBV5-4,NA,CASSGAGQGEAEAFF,TGTGCCAGCAGCGGGGCGGGACAGGGTGAGGCTGAAGCTTTCTTT
TRBJ2-6,NA,TRBV2,NA,CASWGAGANVLTF,TGTGCCAGCTGGGGCGCGGGGGCCAACGTCCTGACTTTC
TRBJ2-7,NA,TRBV3-1/TRBV3-2,few,CASSQGATGYEQYF,TGTGCCAGCAGCCAAGGGGCCACAGGCTACGAGCAGTACTTC
TRBJ2-7,TRBD2,TRBV5-1,NA,CASSLRTSGGTNEQYF,TGCGCCAGCAGCCTGCGGACTAGCGGGGGTACTAACGAGCAGTACTTC
TRBJ2-3,NA,TRBV4-1,NA,CASSRTLGPGTRIGDTQYF,TGCGCCAGCAGCCGTACCTTGGGGCCCGGGACACGGATTGGAGATACGCAGTATTTT
TRBJ2-3,TRBD2,TRBV6-6,NA,CASSGTSGGTDTQYF,TGTGCCAGCAGTGGGACTAGCGGGGGCACAGATACGCAGTATTTT
TRBJ1-2,NA,TRBV11-2,NA,CASSFTQRYGYTF,TGTGCCAGCAGCTTTACCCAGCGATATGGCTACACCTTC
TRBJ1-3,NA,TRBV4-1,NA,CASSQEEGWGGNTIYF,TGCGCCAGCAGCCAAGAGGAGGGGTGGGGAGGAAACACCATATATTTT
TRBJ2-7,TRBD1,TRBV18,NA,CASSPMDRGGEQYF,TGTGCCAGCTCACCCATGGACAGGGGTGGCGAGCAGTACTTC
TRBJ1-1,NA,TRBV20-1,NA,CSARIQGGAFF,TGCAGTGCTAGGATCCAGGGTGGGGCTTTCTTT
TRBJ2-6,TRBD1,TRBV20-1,NA,CSASGQGAAGANVLTF,TGCAGTGCTAGTGGTCAGGGGGCGGCCGGGGCCAACGTCCTGACTTTC
TRBJ2-4,NA,TRBV7-2,NA,CASSLVAGRGAKNIQYF,TGTGCCAGCAGCTTAGTGGCGGGGCGGGGAGCCAAAAACATTCAGTACTTC
TRBJ1-2,TRBD1,TRBV19,few,CASSIPTGISGGYTF,TGTGCCAGTAGTATTCCGACAGGGATTAGCGGTGGCTACACCTTC
TRBJ1-1,TRBD1,TRBV19,NA,CASSEDRGNTEAFF,TGTGCCAGTAGCGAGGACAGGGGGAACACTGAAGCTTTCTTT
TRBJ1-1,TRBD1,TRBV30,few,CARTPRGILLMNTEAFF,TGTGCCCGAACGCCCAGGGGGATCCTCTTAATGAACACTGAAGCTTTCTTT
TRBJ2-7,TRBD1,TRBV9,NA,CASSVGDSRYEQYF,TGTGCCAGCAGCGTAGGGGACAGCCGATACGAGCAGTACTTC
TRBJ1-2,NA,TRBV5-1,few,CASSFNTGANYGYTF,TGCGCCAGCAGCTTTAATACAGGAGCTAACTATGGCTACACCTTC
TRBJ1-1,NA,TRBV7-9,NA,CASSLPGDAFF,TGTGCCAGCAGCTTACCAGGGGACGCTTTCTTT
TRBJ2-3,NA,TRBV11-2,NA,CASSLEGGTDTQYF,TGTGCCAGCAGCTTAGAAGGGGGCACAGATACGCAGTATTTT
TRBJ2-7,NA,TRBV19,NA,CASSEGGEQYF,TGTGCCAGTAGTGAAGGGGGCGAGCAGTACTTC
TRBJ2-5,NA,TRBV29-1,NA,CSVDLRTVQETQYF,TGCAGCGTTGACCTAAGGACTGTCCAAGAGACCCAGTACTTC
TRBJ1-5,TRBD1,TRBV6-5,once,CASSQGTVNQPQHF,TGTGCCAGCAGCCAAGGGACAGTTAATCAGCCCCAGCATTTT
TRBJ2-1,NA,TRBV14,NA,CASSPSNSGREQFF,TGTGCCAGCAGCCCTTCTAATTCAGGGAGGGAGCAGTTCTTC
TRBJ1-5,NA,TRBV18,few,CASSGGAGWPQHF,TGTGCCAGCTCTGGAGGGGCCGGTTGGCCCCAGCATTTT
TRBJ1-2,NA,TRBV5-1,once,CASSWVDSSYGYTF,TGCGCCAGCAGCTGGGTGGACAGCAGCTATGGCTACACCTTC
TRBJ1-1,TRBD1,TRBV7-8,few,CASSLRQGHTEAFF,TGTGCCAGCAGCTTAAGACAGGGGCACACTGAAGCTTTCTTT
TRBJ1-1,NA,TRBV6-6,once,CASSYMGAEAFF,TGTGCCAGCAGTTACATGGGAGCTGAAGCTTTCTTT
TRBJ2-3,TRBD2,TRBV5-1,NA,CASSPRPAGGRTDTQYF,TGCGCCAGCAGCCCCCGGCCAGCGGGGGGACGCACAGATACGCAGTATTTT
TRBJ2-2,NA,TRBV30,NA,CAWSGKGFAGELFF,TGTGCCTGGAGTGGGAAGGGGTTCGCCGGGGAGCTGTTTTTT
TRBJ2-1,NA,TRBV30,few,CASRARRSSYNEQFF,TGTGCCTCGCGGGCCAGAAGGAGCTCCTACAATGAGCAGTTCTTC